What follows describes a single T cell receptor (beta chain). Antigen unknown. The sample comes from a study of cytomegalovirus exposure and HLA in healthy donors. Study-wide results and limits: Researchers reported in a later analysis that a missense DCLRE1C variant was tied to TCR beta V- and J-gene trimming.

Researchers ran the PCR with 60 Vbeta and 13 Jbeta primers. TCRdb's table, derived via immunoSEQ multiplex PCR, lists solely in-frame clones and lacks some. Found here are fewer than 200,000 clones, roughly 84% of them singletons; the top ten hold around 0.25%. With 0 bases clipped from V and 1 base from J, the junction kept 9 bases outside the gene matches. The CDR3 has 17 residues. The germline V gene encodes CDR1 SGHRS and CDR2 YFSETQ. This TCR derives from a girl less than two years old in good health and CMV-seronegative. The rearrangement joins TRBV5-1 to TRBJ1-1; 7 bases are shared with TRBD1. Sequenced: PBMCs. The CDR3 DNA reads TGCGCCAGCAGCTTGGCTTGGAGGGGGCCATCGAACACTGAAGCTTTCTTT. Protein product: CASSLAWRGPSNTEAFF.